This is a list of T cell receptor beta chains from one sample in a study of post-analysis software for immune sequencing data. TCRdb independently ran MiXCR on the PCR reads; one entry per CDR3 protein. The table records 700,000 to 800,000 distinct CDR3 sequences, roughly 27% of them present only once. Sequencing was performed on blood. Every receptor here comes from a girl aged 5-17 years with multiple sclerosis. Each CDR3 is given with its conserved first and last residue. D genes are given only for firm matches. Size values are once, few and many counts, or a class for expanded clones, and some rows have none.

D	size	J	V	CDR3	DNA
NA	NA	TRBJ2-3	TRBV20-1	CSAQRGTDTQYF	TGCAGTGCCCAACGGGGCACAGATACGCAGTATTTT
NA	few	TRBJ2-4	TRBV18	CASSIGDKTTYF	TGTGCCAGCTCAATCGGGGACAAAACGACGTACTTC
NA	few	TRBJ2-3	TRBV2	CASSELTYTDTQYF	TGTGCCAGCAGTGAGCTAACTTACACAGATACGCAGTATTTT
NA	NA	TRBJ2-5	TRBV18	CASSPLGSTKETQYF	TGTGCCAGCTCACCACTAGGTTCTACTAAAGAGACCCAGTACTTC
NA	NA	TRBJ2-7	TRBV7-2	CASSLEGGVSSYEQYF	TGTGCCAGCAGCTTAGAAGGTGGCGTAAGCTCCTACGAGCAGTACTTC
NA	few	TRBJ1-1	TRBV7-9	CASSQLQFMNTEAFF	TGTGCCAGCAGCCAATTACAGTTCATGAACACTGAAGCTTTCTTT
NA	few	TRBJ2-3	TRBV7-6	CASSPGTAYPTDTQYF	TGTGCCAGCAGCCCCGGGACTGCATATCCCACAGATACGCAGTATTTT
NA	few	TRBJ2-3	TRBV3-1	CASSLRSTDTQDF	TGTGCCAGCAGCCTGCGAAGCACAGATACGCAGGATTTT
NA	NA	TRBJ1-1	TRBV20-1	CSARDPTGVNTEAFF	TGCAGTGCTAGAGATCCGACAGGAGTGAACACTGAAGCTTTCTTT
NA	NA	TRBJ2-1	TRBV20-1	CSARDLVGGVFYSEQFF	TGCAGTGCTAGAGATCTAGTGGGAGGAGTATTTTACAGTGAGCAGTTCTTC
TRBD1	few	TRBJ1-1	TRBV6-1	CASSTDRGNTEAFF	TGTGCCAGCAGTACGGACAGGGGGAACACTGAAGCTTTCTTT
NA	few	TRBJ2-1	TRBV9	CASSGPGTYNEQFF	TGTGCCAGCAGCGGCCCGGGTACCTACAATGAGCAGTTCTTC
NA	NA	TRBJ2-3	TRBV12-5	CASGPTEWRTDTQYF	TGTGCTAGTGGTCCGACCGAGTGGAGAACAGATACGCAGTATTTT
NA	NA	TRBJ2-7	TRBV20-1	CSADADSAPYEQYF	TGCAGTGCCGACGCTGATAGCGCACCCTACGAGCAGTACTTC
TRBD1	few	TRBJ2-5	TRBV28	CASTHTGAQETQYF	TGTGCCAGCACTCACACAGGGGCCCAAGAGACCCAGTACTTC
NA	few	TRBJ2-3	TRBV24-1	CATAPRSRHTDTQYF	TGTGCCACCGCCCCCCGAAGCCGCCACACAGATACGCAGTATTTT